The rows below give T cell receptor beta chains drawn from one sample of a study of CD8+CD57+ T cells in acquired aplastic anemia. TCRdb reprocessed the reads via MiXCR and lists one record per CDR3 protein. Here the sample spans under 200,000 distinct CDR3 sequences, roughly 43% being singletons. Sample: sorted CD4+, CD8+, or CD8+CD57+ T cells (not recorded which) from PBMCs. The receptors shown here come from a human donor with aplastic anemia. Each CDR3 is given with its conserved first and last residue. D genes are given only for firm matches. The size entry is marked missing in some rows and otherwise reads once, few, many or a size class.

.,TRBJ2-1,TRBV10-3,TRBD2,CAISRTSGGYNEQFF,TGTGCCATCAGTCGAACTAGCGGGGGATACAATGAGCAGTTCTTC
many,TRBJ2-3,TRBV20-1,TRBD1,CSARDLGQGATDTQYF,TGCAGTGCTAGGGACCTCGGACAGGGAGCAACAGATACGCAGTATTTT
once,TRBJ2-3,TRBV29-1,TRBD2,CSVESGVSPDTQYF,TGCAGCGTTGAAAGCGGGGTTTCGCCAGATACGCAGTATTTT
.,TRBJ1-3,TRBV28,.,CASSPSVPKLILSGNTIYF,TGTGCCAGCAGTCCCAGTGTACCGAAGTTAATTCTCTCTGGAAACACCATATATTTT
few,TRBJ1-1,TRBV7-4,.,CASSLEVGGWTEAFF,TGTGCCAGCAGCTTAGAAGTGGGCGGCTGGACTGAAGCTTTCTTT
few,TRBJ1-1,TRBV7-3,.,CASSFTGHTEAFF,TGTGCCAGCAGTTTCACAGGGCATACTGAAGCTTTCTTT
.,TRBJ1-5,TRBV11-1,.,CASSFYHGGGGDNQPQHF,TGTGCCAGCAGCTTTTATCACGGGGGCGGAGGTGACAATCAGCCCCAGCATTTT
many,TRBJ2-1,TRBV20-1,TRBD2,CSAVEASGNSYNEQFF,TGCAGTGCCGTGGAAGCTAGCGGGAACTCCTACAATGAGCAGTTCTTC
.,TRBJ1-6,TRBV14,.,CASSQVGTLNSPLHF,TGTGCCAGCAGCCAAGTAGGGACACTTAATTCACCCCTCCACTTT
many,TRBJ2-3,TRBV9,TRBD2,CASSVTRTSGGTDTQYF,TGTGCCAGCAGCGTCACTAGGACTAGCGGGGGGACAGATACGCAGTATTTT